These T cell receptor beta chains were read from a single sample in a study of blood T cell repertoires in COVID-19. Profiling relied on immunoSEQ multiplex PCR, and the TCRdb table lists in-frame clones only, not all of them. The sample includes hundreds of thousands of clones, around 86% of them seen just once. The sequencing input was peripheral blood. Receptors were obtained from a man aged 65 to 79 with acute or convalescent COVID-19. Each CDR3 is given with its conserved first and last residue. Clone size is stated in some rows and not others, as once, few, many or a class when expanded.

CASSIARGIQEKLFF,TRBJ1-4,TRBV19,NA
CASRRTESSYNEQFF,TRBJ2-1,TRBV19,NA
CASSILLGYSYEQYF,TRBJ2-7,TRBV28,NA
CASSWTSGGQETQYF,TRBJ2-5,TRBV6-6,NA
CASSLGRRGYF,TRBJ1-3,TRBV12-3/TRBV12-4,NA
CASSLVRVGDTQYF,TRBJ2-3,TRBV7-2,NA
CAISEAVGGNTEAFF,TRBJ1-1,TRBV10-3,NA
CASRDSGTGANVLTF,TRBJ2-6,TRBV7-8,NA
CASSVGGSTYNEQFF,TRBJ2-1,TRBV9,few
CASSGESGQPQHF,TRBJ1-5,TRBV28,NA
CASSPLEGAGELFF,TRBJ2-2,TRBV3-1/TRBV3-2,NA
CASSIVWGGSAEQFF,TRBJ2-1,TRBV5-4,NA
CASSEFLAGEQYF,TRBJ2-7,TRBV2,NA
CASSLDDYTQYF,TRBJ2-3,TRBV11-3,NA
CASSPQGDRQNQPQHF,TRBJ1-5,TRBV18,NA
CASSLGTGLRQETQYF,TRBJ2-5,TRBV3-1/TRBV3-2,NA
CASSLASRIGEQYF,TRBJ2-7,TRBV5-1,NA
CASSPRKGHEKLFF,TRBJ1-4,TRBV7-3,NA
CASSYPPGNTEAFF,TRBJ1-1,TRBV6-2/TRBV6-3,NA
CASSFTGSSYNEQFF,TRBJ2-1,TRBV11-2,few
CASSQEAVTGAKLFF,TRBJ1-4,TRBV4-3,NA
CASSYYGTGGYEQYF,TRBJ2-7,TRBV6-5,NA
CASSLTGTGGYEQYF,TRBJ2-7,TRBV9,NA
CASNLGGLAGYTF,TRBJ1-2,TRBV2,NA
CASSYTSSGSTDTQYF,TRBJ2-3,TRBV28,NA
CASSPDGTSGRYEQYF,TRBJ2-7,TRBV28,NA
CASSSRESWFF,TRBJ2-1,TRBV28,NA
CASIQGAGGNQPQHF,TRBJ1-5,TRBV19,NA
CASRAGQGQGWEYF,TRBJ2-4,TRBV28,NA
CASSLAVLGTYNEQFF,TRBJ2-1,TRBV9,NA
CASSPDRAIYYGYTF,TRBJ1-2,TRBV5-8,NA
CASSSRQGPGTEAFF,TRBJ1-1,TRBV7-2,once
CASSVGGDGNTIYF,TRBJ1-3,TRBV9,NA
CATSDPGLAGKGHYNEQFF,TRBJ2-1,TRBV24-1,few
CASSRRGDNEQFF,TRBJ2-1,TRBV9,NA
CASSRGERSPLHF,TRBJ1-6,TRBV5-6,NA
CASSTTPSRGGNEQFF,TRBJ2-1,TRBV9,NA
CASSESRTGPYNEQFF,TRBJ2-1,TRBV10-1,NA
CSAKAELYEQYF,TRBJ2-7,TRBV29-1,once
CSVFLGAGELFF,TRBJ2-2,TRBV29-1,NA
CASSFANPGQGNGYTF,TRBJ1-2,TRBV7-9,NA
CASRRGGREKLFF,TRBJ1-4,TRBV2,NA
CASSSDPSGGETQYF,TRBJ2-5,TRBV7-3,few
CASSPTGGVMNTEAFF,TRBJ1-1,TRBV7-3,NA
CASSPGWRRGATNEKLFF,TRBJ1-4,TRBV3-1/TRBV3-2,NA
CASSQDHSRRQPHEQFF,TRBJ2-1,TRBV4-3,NA
CASSFQWNSPLHF,TRBJ1-6,TRBV7-2,once
CASSGVAGAPGGEQFF,TRBJ2-1,TRBV6-2/TRBV6-3,NA
CASSLGSAGGYEQYF,TRBJ2-7,TRBV13,NA
CASRRDTFTDTQYF,TRBJ2-3,TRBV5-1,NA
CASSGNSGNTIYF,TRBJ1-3,TRBV18,NA
CASSYNRGHEQYF,TRBJ2-7,TRBV6-2/TRBV6-3,NA
CASSPVGVSDEKLFF,TRBJ1-4,TRBV18,NA